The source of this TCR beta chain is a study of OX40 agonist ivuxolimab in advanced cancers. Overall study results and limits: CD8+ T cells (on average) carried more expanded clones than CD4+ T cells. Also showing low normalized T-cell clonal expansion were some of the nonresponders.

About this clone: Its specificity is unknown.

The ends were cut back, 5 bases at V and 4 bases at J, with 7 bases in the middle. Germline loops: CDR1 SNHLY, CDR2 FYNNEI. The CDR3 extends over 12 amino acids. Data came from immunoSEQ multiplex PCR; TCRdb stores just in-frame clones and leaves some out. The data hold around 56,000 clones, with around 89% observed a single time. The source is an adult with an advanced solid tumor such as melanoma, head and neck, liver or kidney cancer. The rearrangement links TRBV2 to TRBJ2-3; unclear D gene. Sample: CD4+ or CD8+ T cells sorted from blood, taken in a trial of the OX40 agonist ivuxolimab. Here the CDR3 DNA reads TGTGCCAGCAGTTACTCGTCAGATACGCAGTATTTT. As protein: CASSYSSDTQYF.